This record concerns one TCR beta chain sequence. In this sample, this clone turned up a few times. It has no known antigen specificity. Base quality data are lacking; no much larger clone is found one base away. Each collaborating institution followed its own protocols to collect whole blood in K2EDTA tubes. For TCRbeta analysis, collaborator samples were shipped as frozen whole blood, as isolated PBMCs, or as DNA extracted from either sample type. The immunoSEQ Assay, a bias-controlled multiplex PCR, was used to amplify TCRbeta CDR3 regions from genomic DNA. Per the source publication's procedure: Nucleated cell counts per sample were estimated from amplification of reference gene primers within the assay. Sequence reads were collapsed and filtered to measure the absolute abundance of every unique TCRbeta CDR3 rearrangement. For each sample, productive Simpson clonality was calculated by taking the square root of Simpson's diversity index across productive rearrangements. The table comes from immuneACCESS by way of TCRdb, which keeps in-frame sequences with V and J called. Part of the clones is missing from these tables; in studies checked, under half for an unresolved V gene and the rest for unknown reasons. V and J calls plus clone size are reproduced from that table; the DNA served to infer D and trimming. The sample includes 100,000 to 150,000 clones, with over 85% observed a single time. The ten biggest clones cover around 3.6% of the sample.

This entry belongs to a study of blood T cell repertoires in COVID-19 (dated by TCRdb to 2018 to 2020). Broadly, across the study: Samples covering the acute and convalescent phases of COVID-19 were provided by collaborators in the United States, Italy and Spain. Subjects who had been exposed to COVID-19, were actively infected with it, or had recovered from it provided the deeply sampled blood TCRbeta repertoires that made up the dataset. The material from the prospective study consisted of cDNA or gDNA derived from T cells, B-cell-depleted T cells, or PBMCs. The samples were drawn from the first 160 participants of the ongoing ImmuneRACE study and from 950 to 1,500 subjects provided by 6 global collaborators. HLA class I and class II types, where available, came from metadata supplied by the sample provider rather than from assay-based typing. Nearly every sample came with metadata listing a de-identified subject ID, COVID-19 status, age in years and sex. The repertoires were released in a freely available public database intended as a resource for research on the immune response to SARS-CoV-2. Results and caveats for the whole study, not just this receptor: Clinical and demographic metadata were provided uncurated, with the amount varying by source and participant.

A distance of 7 bases separates the germline ends of V and J, which lose 4 bases and 1 base respectively. The CDR3 numbers 13 residues from cysteine through phenylalanine. Of all the DNA, just the CDR3 is kept, 39 bases in frame from base 1. CDR1 SNHLY and CDR2 FYNNEI were looked up in the germline V gene. The specimen was peripheral blood. The chain is assembled from TRBV2 and TRBJ1-1; no D gene call is confident. This clonotype was sampled from a man aged 45-65 years with active COVID-19. This receptor carries the CDR3 CASSVVENTEAFF. The DNA sequence follows: TGTGCCAGCAGTGTAGTTGAGAACACTGAAGCTTTCTTT.